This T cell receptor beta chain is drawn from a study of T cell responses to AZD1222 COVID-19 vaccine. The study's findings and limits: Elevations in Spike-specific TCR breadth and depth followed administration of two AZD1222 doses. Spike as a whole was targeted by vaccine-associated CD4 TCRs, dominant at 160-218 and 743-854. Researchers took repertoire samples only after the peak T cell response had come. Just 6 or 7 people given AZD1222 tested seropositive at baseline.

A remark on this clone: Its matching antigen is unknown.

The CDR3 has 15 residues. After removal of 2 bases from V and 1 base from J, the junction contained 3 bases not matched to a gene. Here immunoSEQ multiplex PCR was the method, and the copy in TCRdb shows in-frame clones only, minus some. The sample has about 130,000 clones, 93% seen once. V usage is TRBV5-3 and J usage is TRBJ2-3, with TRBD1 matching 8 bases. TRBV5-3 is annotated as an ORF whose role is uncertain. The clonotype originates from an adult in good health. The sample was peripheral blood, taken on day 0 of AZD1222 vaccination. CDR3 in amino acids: CARSFDRGGTDTQYF. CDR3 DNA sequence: TGTGCCAGAAGCTTTGACAGGGGTGGCACAGATACGCAGTATTTT.